A single sample gave rise to the 8 T cell receptor beta chains below, sequenced in a study of technical replicates of blood from several donors. Some clones are missing from TCRdb's copy, which holds only in-frame ones; the method was immunoSEQ multiplex PCR. The sample records some 83,000 clones, more than 80% being singletons. Sequenced: T cells isolated from PBMCs. These receptors all come from a human donor in good health.

The genes are TRBV10-3 and TRBJ1-4, with 7 bases that match TRBD1. V shed 0 bases and J 7 bases; nucleotides not matched to a gene: 14. The CDR3 runs to 18 residues. Germline CDR1 ENHRY, CDR2 SYGVKD. The DNA for the CDR3 is TGTGCCATCAGTGAGTCGGAGGCAGGGGGAAGTCCGGGTGAAAAACTGTTTTTT. It specifies CAISESEAGGSPGEKLFF.

The rearrangement joins TRBV6-5 to TRBJ2-7; the D is unclear. Trimming left V 2 bases short and J 0 bases short, with 8 bases between. Germline CDR1 and CDR2: MNHEY and SVGAGI. The CDR3 contains 14 residues. This CDR3 is CASSYNRNSYEQYF. The CDR3 nucleotides read TGTGCCAGCAGTTACAACAGAAACTCCTACGAGCAGTACTTC.

V gene TRBV29-1 combines with J gene TRBJ2-1; 10 nucleotides align to TRBD2. V shed 6 bases and J 7 bases; nucleotides not matched to a gene: 18. Germline CDR1 and CDR2: SQVTM and ANQGSEA. The CDR3 has 17 residues. CDR3 in amino acids: CSVQAPGRLAGDNEQFF. The CDR3 coding sequence is TGCAGCGTCCAGGCTCCCGGTCGGCTAGCGGGGGATAATGAGCAGTTCTTC.

This chain uses TRBV5-1 with TRBJ1-5; no clear D. Germline CDR1 is SGHRS and CDR2 is YFSETQ. The CDR3 contains 13 residues. The V gene lost 0 bases and the J gene lost 9 bases, with 10 bases spanning the gap. CDR3 sequence reads: CASSLEEGRPQHF. The CDR3 DNA sequence: TGCGCCAGCAGCTTGGAGGAGGGTAGGCCCCAGCATTTT.

The chain employs TRBV14 and TRBJ2-2, with 8 bases fitting TRBD1. Losses at the gene ends were 2 bases for V and 7 bases for J; bases not matched to a gene: 6. CDR1 SGHDN and CDR2 FVKESK come from the germline V gene. CDR3 length equals 15 residues. The CDR3 DNA follows: TGTGCCAGCAGCCAAAGTACAGGGGGGATCGGGGAGCTGTTTTTT. It yields the protein CASSQSTGGIGELFF.

The rearrangement uses TRBV10-3 and TRBJ2-1, with 13 nucleotides matching TRBD2. V lost 5 bases and J lost 7; bases outside the gene matches: 5. The CDR3 covers 15 residues. The germline V gene encodes CDR1 ENHRY and CDR2 SYGVKD. The CDR3 region has the DNA TGTGCCATCAGTAAGACTAGCGGGGGGAGTAATGAGCAGTTCTTC. Translated, it gives CAISKTSGGSNEQFF.

The rearrangement links TRBV6-1 to TRBJ2-1; 7 bases align to TRBD1. This CDR3 region has 16 residues. The germline CDR1 and CDR2 sequences are MNHNS and SASEGT. J gave up 6 bases and V 2 bases, and 10 bases lay outside the gene matches. CDR3 sequence: CASSEPYRDSGNEQFF. The CDR3 nucleotides read TGTGCCAGCAGTGAACCGTACCGGGACAGCGGCAATGAGCAGTTCTTC.

The chain joins TRBV5-1 to TRBJ2-5; D may be TRBD1 (6 bases). Germline loops: CDR1 SGHRS, CDR2 YFSETQ. V gave up 2 bases and J gave up 0 bases, with 8 bases separating them. The CDR3 is made up of 14 amino acids. CDR3 residues: CASSFTGHQETQYF. DNA for the CDR3: TGCGCCAGCAGCTTCACAGGGCACCAAGAGACCCAGTACTTC.